The subject of this entry is one T cell receptor beta chain. Antigen specificity is unknown. Between the trimmed V and J ends, which lost 0 bases and 1 base, there was a span of 10 bases. CDR3 length: 15 amino acids. Germline assignment: CDR1 SGHDT and CDR2 YYEEEE. This sample is drawn from a study of shared clonotypes between healthy human individuals. The study, taken as a whole, reports: Sorted-subset samples were not fully sequenced, rarefaction indicated. Read depth was anticipated to influence clonotype sharing among donors. In a few donors, around 5% of naive CD4 clonotypes appeared in common.

Naive-designated CD8 cells lacked CD45RO, were positively enriched for CCR7, and omitted terminally differentiated effector memory CD45RA+ cells. This table comes from immunoSEQ multiplex PCR, and its TCRdb copy is limited to in-frame clones, with some not included. The data show around 2,000,000 clones, over 85% seen once. The J gene is TRBJ2-5, the V gene TRBV5-6; unclear D gene. The material sequenced was naive CD8+ T cells sorted from blood. The clonotype originates from a man younger than 30 in good health. The CDR3: CASSLGSLFQETQYF. The DNA of the CDR3 is TGTGCCAGCAGCTTGGGGTCTCTGTTCCAAGAGACCCAGTACTTC.